This TCR beta chain was retrieved from a study of blood T cell repertoires in COVID-19. A single count supports this clone. Germline V CDR1 and CDR2: LGHNT, FRNRAP. The ends were cut back, 0 bases at V and 7 bases at J, with 17 bases in the middle. The CDR3 is made up of 16 amino acids. Enrolled through a virtual design, the participants were between about 18 and 100 years of age and came from under 30 US areas. Either two negative PCRs, clearance, or symptom resolution qualified Cohort 3 donors as recovered. Per the original data handling: Reference gene primer amplification in the assay estimated nucleated cell counts. Measured with immunoSEQ multiplex PCR; TCRdb has only the in-frame clones, and not every one. That table supplies the V and J calls and clone size; D and trimming were determined from the DNA. The sample shows 230,000 or so clones, 88% of them seen only once.

This TCR derives from a woman aged 25-40 years who had recovered from COVID-19. The material sequenced was PBMCs or T cells enriched from blood (not recorded which). This chain connects TRBV12-5 to TRBJ2-3; a possible D gene is TRBD2 (7 bases). The CDR3 loop is CASGLVQGSGRNTQYF. The DNA for the CDR3 is TGTGCTAGTGGTTTGGTACAGGGTAGCGGGCGTAATACGCAGTATTTT.